Below are 14 T cell receptor beta chains sequenced from a single sample in a study of blood T cell repertoires in COVID-19. This table comes from immunoSEQ multiplex PCR, and its TCRdb copy is limited to in-frame clones, with some not included. The table includes tens of thousands of clones, 80% to 90% detected once. The sequencing sample was made of peripheral blood. These receptors originate from a woman aged 55 to 70 with COVID-19, enrolled during active disease.

The gene calls are TRBV5-1 and TRBJ2-1; 7 bases fit TRBD2. Germline V gives CDR1 SGHRS, CDR2 YFSETQ. CDR3 length: 16 amino acids. V lost 7 bases to trimming and J lost 1 base; unmatched junction nucleotides: 11. The CDR3 region has the DNA TGCGCCAGCGCCCTAGGGGAGCGGGAATCCTACAATGAGCAGTTCTTC. It is translated as CASALGERESYNEQFF.

The chain is built from TRBV28 and TRBJ2-4; D not certain. V lost 7 bases to trimming and J lost 1 base, with 17 bases between them. The CDR3 extends over 16 amino acids. The germline CDR1 and CDR2 sequences are MDHEN and SYDVKM. The CDR3 DNA reads TGTGCCAGCATTCCTCCCGGCGGATTTGCCAAAAACATTCAGTACTTC. Amino acids: CASIPPGGFAKNIQYF.

This clone was counted only a few times. The chain recombines TRBV19 with TRBJ1-1, with D tentatively TRBD1 (5 bases). Trimming took 3 bases from V and 0 from J, leaving 14 bases between them. The CDR3 sequence is 16 residues long. Germline V lookup: CDR1 LNHDA, CDR2 SQIVND (reference sequence). The DNA for the CDR3 is TGTGCCAGTAGTATCTCTAAGGGGTTTGTGAACACTGAAGCTTTCTTT. Amino acids: CASSISKGFVNTEAFF.

This clone was observed a handful of times. This chain links TRBV29-1 with TRBJ2-3, with a tentative D call TRBD2 (7 bases). The V gene's germline CDR1 is SQVTM and CDR2 ANQGSEA. The CDR3 consists of 13 residues. Trimming took 7 bases from V and 4 from J, leaving 15 bases between them. CDR3 in amino acids: CSADGRGADTQYF. CDR3 nucleotide sequence: TGCAGCGCCGATGGGAGGGGGGCAGATACGCAGTATTTT.

The V call is TRBV12-5, the J call TRBJ2-3; 7 positions agree with TRBD1. The CDR3 spans 20 residues. Losses at the gene ends were 6 bases for V and 6 bases for J; bases not matched to a gene: 27. CDR1 is LGHNT and CDR2 is FRNRAP in the germline V gene. The CDR3 loop is CASGPGGSRARDRFPDTQYF. In DNA form, the CDR3 reads TGTGCTAGTGGCCCCGGCGGCTCGAGGGCCCGGGACAGATTCCCTGATACGCAGTATTTT.

The gene calls are TRBV5-1 and TRBJ1-2; unclear D gene. Trimming removed 4 bases from V and 1 base from J, with 8 bases in between. This CDR3 region has 13 residues. Germline V gene sequence: CDR1 SGHRS, CDR2 YFSETQ. The CDR3 sequence: CASSAPDNYGYTF. CDR3 nucleotides: TGCGCCAGCAGCGCTCCAGATAACTATGGCTACACCTTC. The full variable domain, in which reference TRBV5-1 and TRBJ1-2 provide the parts outside the CDR3, is KAGVTQTPRYLIKTRGQQVTLSCSPISGHRSVSWYQQTPGQGLQFLFEYFSETQRNKGNFPGRFSGRQFSNSRSEMNVSTLELGDSALYLCASSAPDNYGYTFGSGTRLTVV.

The genes are TRBV2 and TRBJ1-4, with 10 bases lining up with TRBD1. This CDR3 is 16 amino acids long. V was clipped by 3 bases and J by 2 bases; unmatched bases: 3. From germline, CDR1 is SNHLY and CDR2 FYNNEI. As DNA, the CDR3 is TGTGCCAGCAGTGATACGACAGGGGGCACTAATGAAAAACTGTTTTTT. Its translation is CASSDTTGGTNEKLFF.

This rearrangement joins TRBV10-2 to TRBJ1-2, with D unclear. V dropped 9 bases and J dropped 4 bases, with 9 bases sitting between them. From germline, CDR1 is WSHSY and CDR2 SAAADI. The CDR3 sequence is 11 residues long. CDR3 residues: CASSSIYGYTF. In DNA, the CDR3 is TGCGCCAGTAGCAGCATCTATGGCTACACCTTC.

This clone was seen a few times. CDR3 nucleotide sequence: TGTGCCAGCAGCCAAGGGACAGGGGTCAATCAGCCCCAGCATTTT. Its protein is CASSQGTGVNQPQHF. This sequence joins TRBV3-1 (or the pseudogene TRBV3-2) and TRBJ1-5; 9 bases line up with TRBD1. Germline V CDR1 and CDR2: LGHDT, YNNKEL (reference sequence). The CDR3 consists of 15 residues. The J segment lost 3 bases and the V segment lost 1 base, leaving 1 base of the junction unmatched.

The V call is TRBV28, the J call TRBJ2-3, with a weak D call TRBD2 (5 bases). The CDR3 covers 15 residues. With 3 bases removed from V and 1 base from J, the gap between germline ends came to 11 bases. Germline V CDR1 and CDR2: MDHEN, SYDVKM. CDR3 amino acids: CASSFAGLGTDTQYF. The CDR3 bases are TGTGCCAGCAGTTTTGCGGGCCTTGGCACAGATACGCAGTATTTT.

V is TRBV7-9 and J is TRBJ2-1; possible D gene TRBD2, 6 bases. The V gene's germline CDR1 is SEHNR and CDR2 FQNEAQ (reference sequence). The V gene lost 4 bases and the J gene lost 6 bases, with 19 bases spanning the gap. CDR3 length: 16 amino acids. CDR3 nucleotide sequence: TGTGCCAGCAGCTCCGACGCGGGATTCAAAGGCAATGAGCAGTTCTTC. It translates to CASSSDAGFKGNEQFF.

The V call is TRBV6-5, the J call TRBJ1-4, with a tentative D call TRBD1 (5 bases). Trimming removed 5 bases at V and 5 bases at J, with 9 bases between. CDR3 length: 13 amino acids. Germline V lookup: CDR1 MNHEY, CDR2 SVGAGI. CDR3 region: CASSLGANEKLFF. For the CDR3, the DNA is TGTGCCAGCAGTCTAGGGGCGAATGAAAAACTGTTTTTT.

The genes are TRBV5-4 and TRBJ2-2; D call uncertain. V was clipped by 0 bases and J by 5 bases, with 11 bases between them. The length of the CDR3 is 15 residues. CDR1 is SGHNT, CDR2 YYREEE, per germline (reference sequence). The CDR3 region is CASSLAGFGTGELFF. In DNA, the CDR3 is TGTGCCAGCAGCTTGGCCGGGTTTGGGACCGGGGAGCTGTTTTTT.

J is TRBJ1-5 and V is TRBV28, with TRBD1 as a possible D gene (5 bases). Germline CDR1 and CDR2: MDHEN and SYDVKM. The CDR3 is 17 amino acids. V gave up 7 bases and J gave up 3 bases, with 22 bases separating them. The CDR3 DNA reads as TGTGCCAGCAAACTATCTTCTGGGAACAGGTCCAATCAGCCCCAGCATTTT. Encoded protein: CASKLSSGNRSNQPQHF.